Presented here are 19 T cell receptor beta chains from one specimen sequenced in a study of cytomegalovirus exposure and HLA in healthy donors. Primers included in the PCR were 60 Vbeta and 13 Jbeta primers. Generated by immunoSEQ multiplex PCR, the TCRdb table keeps only in-frame clones and is missing some. The sample contains 200,000 or so clones, roughly four fifths of which appear only once. Sample: PBMCs. The receptors were gathered from a girl between 2 and 10 years old in good health and CMV-seronegative.

In this sample, this clone turned up a few times. The chain couples TRBV5-6 to TRBJ2-4; D not resolved. V dropped 4 bases and J dropped 0 bases, with 14 bases sitting between them. CDR1 and CDR2 from the germline V gene are SGHDT and YYEEEE. This CDR3 region has 16 residues. The CDR3 loop reads CASSRNQLLAKNIQYF. In DNA form, the CDR3 reads TGTGCCAGCAGCCGTAACCAACTGTTAGCCAAAAACATTCAGTACTTC.

The chain links TRBV7-9 to TRBJ1-1; the D is unclear. CDR1 and CDR2 from the germline V gene are SEHNR and FQNEAQ (reference sequence). The CDR3 has 10 residues. Trimming left V 5 bases short and J 6 bases short, with 4 bases between. The CDR3 DNA is TGTGCCAGCAGCCAGGCTGAAGCTTTCTTT. This sequence encodes CASSQAEAFF.

The chain couples TRBV5-5 to TRBJ1-5; D might be TRBD1 (5 bases). In germline, CDR1 is SGHKS, CDR2 YYEKEE (reference sequence). The CDR3 extends over 15 amino acids. V was shortened by 2 bases and J by 0 bases, with 9 bases between the two germline ends. The CDR3, as DNA: TGTGCCAGCAGCTTCAGTGACAGTAGCAATCAGCCCCAGCATTTT. Residues: CASSFSDSSNQPQHF.

J is TRBJ1-2 and V is TRBV7-2; 8 positions match TRBD1. From germline, CDR1 is SGHTA and CDR2 FQGNSA. The V segment lost 1 base and the J segment 0 bases; nucleotides outside the gene matches: 1. The CDR3 is 15 amino acids. The CDR3 region has the DNA TGTGCCAGCAGCTTAGGACAGGGGCCTAACTATGGCTACACCTTC. It is translated as CASSLGQGPNYGYTF.

The chain carries TRBV7-6 and TRBJ1-2, with D possibly being TRBD1 (6 bases). The CDR3 covers 12 residues. Germline loops: CDR1 SGHVS, CDR2 FNYEAQ. The V gene lost 5 bases and the J gene lost 6 bases, with 10 bases spanning the gap. For the CDR3, the DNA is TGTGCCAGCAGCACAGGGTCGGATGGCTACACCTTC. It codes for CASSTGSDGYTF.

This chain links TRBV10-3 with TRBJ2-5; D perhaps matches TRBD1 (5 bases). Near its end, the DNA agrees better with TRBJ2-7, so the J call may be wrong. Germline values: CDR1 ENHRY, CDR2 SYGVKD. The CDR3 contains 12 residues. The CDR3 bases are TGTGCCATCGGGTACAGGACCTACGAGCAGTACTTC. It specifies CAIGYRTYEQYF.

The chain uses TRBV6-1 and TRBJ2-1; weak D call: TRBD1 (5 bases). The CDR3 is made up of 15 amino acids. The germline V gene encodes CDR1 MNHNS and CDR2 SASEGT. V dropped 4 bases and J dropped 6 bases, with 16 bases sitting between them. CDR3 in DNA: TGTGCCAGCAGTGTCAGTCAGGACACTTCCAATGAGCAGTTCTTC. Amino acids: CASSVSQDTSNEQFF.

The chain couples TRBV18 to TRBJ1-1; 8 bases line up with TRBD1. Per the germline V gene, CDR1 is KGHSH and CDR2 is LQKENI. The CDR3 spans 16 residues. V dropped 4 bases and J dropped 7; count of bases not matched to a gene: 14. The CDR3, as DNA: TGTGCCAGCTCACGAGCCGGGACAGGCCCCTCATTTGAAGCTTTCTTT. Its protein product is CASSRAGTGPSFEAFF.

V usage is TRBV19 and J usage is TRBJ2-7, with 7 bases lining up with TRBD1. This CDR3 spans 14 amino acids. Unmatched junction bases numbered 11, after V lost 8 bases and J lost 4 bases. Germline V CDR1 and CDR2: LNHDA, SQIVND (reference sequence). DNA of the CDR3: TGTGCCAGTCGGGCCGGACAGGACGTGTACGAGCAGTACTTC. It codes for CASRAGQDVYEQYF.

The V and J genes are TRBV7-9 and TRBJ2-1, with D possibly matching TRBD2 (7 bases). V lost 1 base to trimming and J lost 4 bases, with 14 bases between them. This CDR3 is built from 16 residues. Germline loops: CDR1 SEHNR, CDR2 FQNEAQ (reference sequence). This CDR3 is CASSLVGGGPYNEQFF. The CDR3 nucleotides are TGTGCCAGCAGCTTAGTTGGGGGGGGGCCGTACAATGAGCAGTTCTTC.

J is TRBJ2-7 and V is TRBV7-2; no clear D. Germline loops: CDR1 SGHTA, CDR2 FQGNSA. The CDR3 runs 11 residues. The V gene lost 5 bases and the J gene lost 4 bases, with 6 bases spanning the gap. Here the CDR3 reads CASSPRYEQYF. For the CDR3, the DNA is TGTGCCAGCAGCCCCCGGTACGAGCAGTACTTC.

V is TRBV7-9 and J is TRBJ2-7, with a tentative D call TRBD2 (5 bases). Trimming cost V 4 bases and J 0 bases, with 13 bases left between them. The germline gives CDR1 SEHNR, CDR2 FQNEAQ (reference sequence). This CDR3 is 15 amino acids long. CDR3 nucleotides: TGTGCCAGCAGCTCCCCAGAGGGATCCTCCTACGAGCAGTACTTC. It codes for CASSSPEGSSYEQYF.

This clone showed up just a few times. The genes are TRBV25-1 and TRBJ2-7; perhaps TRBD2 as D (5 bases). There are 14 residues in the CDR3. Trimming pared 5 bases from V and 2 bases from J, leaving 13 bases between. Looked up from germline, CDR1 is MGHDK and CDR2 is SYGVNS. CDR3 sequence reads: CASSNRGVTYEQYF. The CDR3 bases are TGTGCCAGCAGTAACCGGGGAGTAACCTACGAGCAGTACTTC.

This clone was counted once. V is TRBV29-1 and J is TRBJ2-7, with 8 nucleotides matching TRBD1. The CDR3 has 12 amino acids. Germline V CDR1 and CDR2: SQVTM, ANQGSEA. Trimming at V came to 7 bases and at J to 3 bases, leaving 5 bases not matched to a gene. Here the CDR3 DNA reads TGCAGCGCCTTGACAGGGGACTACGAGCAGTACTTC. Translating it yields CSALTGDYEQYF.

The genes are TRBV9 and TRBJ1-1; TRBD1 matches at 9 bases. CDR1 is SGDLS, CDR2 YYNGEE, per germline. J lost 5 bases, V lost 2 bases, and 10 bases had no gene match. CDR3 size: 16 residues. CDR3 coding DNA: TGTGCCAGCAGCGTGGGACCCGGGACAGGGTTGACTGAAGCTTTCTTT. Protein sequence: CASSVGPGTGLTEAFF.

This chain links TRBV5-1 with TRBJ1-4; 12 nucleotides line up with TRBD1. The CDR3 sequence is 14 residues long. V lost 4 bases and J lost 8; bases outside the gene matches: 3. Per the germline V gene, CDR1 is SGHRS and CDR2 is YFSETQ. CDR3 in amino acids: CASSTGTGGEKLFF. The CDR3 nucleotides read TGCGCCAGCAGCACCGGGACAGGGGGCGAAAAACTGTTTTTT.

The V and J genes are TRBV5-4 and TRBJ2-3, with D perhaps matching TRBD2 (6 bases). V shed 3 bases and J shed 2 bases, with 19 bases lying between them. CDR3 size: 17 residues. Germline values: CDR1 SGHNT, CDR2 YYREEE (reference sequence). The CDR3 protein is CASSSSLRDGNTDTQYF. The DNA of the CDR3 is TGTGCCAGCAGCTCCAGCCTGCGGGACGGCAACACAGATACGCAGTATTTT.

About this clone itself: The junction and the germline gene differ at one end; a read error may be behind it. The chain couples TRBV12-5 to TRBJ1-1; D gene unclear. Germline CDR1 and CDR2: LGHNT and FRNRAP. This CDR3 contains 12 residues. The CDR3 nucleotides are TGTGCTAGTGGTTTGGAAAACAGTGAAGCTTTCTTT. Its protein product is CASGLENSEAFF.

The chain employs TRBV19 and TRBJ2-7, with no clear D. The CDR3 sequence is 11 residues long. Germline CDR1 LNHDA, CDR2 SQIVND (reference sequence). Trimming took off 0 bases at V and 5 bases at J, with 2 bases between the two ends. The CDR3 DNA is TGTGCCAGTAGTATAGATAACGAGCAGTACTTC. This codes for CASSIDNEQYF.